This is a list of T cell receptor beta chains from one sample in a study of blood T cell repertoires in COVID-19. Clones were sequenced by immunoSEQ multiplex PCR, and TCRdb holds only the in-frame ones, with some missing. Of a few hundred thousand clones in the sample, roughly 80% were seen once. What was sequenced was peripheral blood. Receptors were obtained from a woman between 18 and 29 years old with acute or convalescent COVID-19. Both conserved end residues are part of each CDR3. A D gene is named only where the DNA matches it firmly. Not all rows give a size; the values are once, few, many and, for expanded clones, a class.

j_call | v_call | d_call | clone_size | cdr3_nt | cdr3_aa
TRBJ1-2 | TRBV6-5 | NA | NA | TGTGCCAGCAGTTACTCGGGGATGGCGGGCTATGGCTACACCTTC | CASSYSGMAGYGYTF
TRBJ2-5 | TRBV16 | NA | NA | TGTGCCAGCAGCCAAAGCCGACTGGCCGGGGAGACCCAGTACTTC | CASSQSRLAGETQYF
TRBJ2-2 | TRBV12-3/TRBV12-4 | NA | NA | TGTGCCAGCCGGGAAATAAGGACCGGGGAGCTGTTTTTT | CASREIRTGELFF
TRBJ1-1 | TRBV3-1/TRBV3-2 | TRBD1 | NA | TGTGCCAGCAGCCCCCGCTTCAGGACAGGAAAAACTGAAGCTTTCTTT | CASSPRFRTGKTEAFF
TRBJ2-5 | TRBV7-9 | NA | NA | TGTGCCAGCAGCTTAAGAGGACAGCAAGAGACCCAGTACTTC | CASSLRGQQETQYF
TRBJ2-3 | TRBV7-9 | NA | NA | TGTGCCAGCAGCTTTCGGGCTACTAGGAGCACAGATACGCAGTATTTT | CASSFRATRSTDTQYF
TRBJ2-2 | TRBV5-4 | TRBD2 | NA | TGTGCCAGCAGCTCTGGACTAGCGGGAGAATTCTTGGACACCGGGGAGCTGTTTTTT | CASSSGLAGEFLDTGELFF
TRBJ2-1 | TRBV7-6 | NA | NA | TGTGCCAGCAGCCCAGTAGGGAGACGTGAGCAGTTCTTC | CASSPVGRREQFF
TRBJ2-3 | TRBV14 | TRBD1 | NA | TGTGCCAGCAGCCAAGGTGGACAGGGGCCTTACACAGATACGCAGTATTTT | CASSQGGQGPYTDTQYF
TRBJ2-5 | TRBV4-1 | NA | NA | TGCGCCAGCAGCCAAGGGGTCAGGGTCCAAGAGACCCAGTACTTC | CASSQGVRVQETQYF
TRBJ2-7 | TRBV14 | NA | NA | TGTGCCAGCAGCCAAGTTACAAGGGGCTCCTACGAGCAGTACTTC | CASSQVTRGSYEQYF
TRBJ2-2 | TRBV11-3 | TRBD2 | NA | TGTGCCAGCAGCCTCGGACTAGCGGGAGAGGACGGGGAGCTGTTTTTT | CASSLGLAGEDGELFF
TRBJ2-1 | TRBV19 | TRBD2 | few | TGTGCCAGTAGTCACGGGACTAGCGGGAGTAATGAGCAGTTCTTC | CASSHGTSGSNEQFF
TRBJ1-2 | TRBV14 | TRBD1 | NA | TGTGCCAGCAGCCAAGGGACAGGGCACTATGGCTACACCTTC | CASSQGTGHYGYTF
TRBJ1-2 | TRBV5-6 | NA | NA | TGTGCCAGCAGCTTATGGCGGGGGATGGGTGGCTACACCTTC | CASSLWRGMGGYTF
TRBJ2-3 | TRBV18 | NA | NA | TGTGCCAGCTCCCCTTCGGATACGCAGTATTTT | CASSPSDTQYF
TRBJ1-2 | TRBV28 | TRBD1 | NA | TGTGCCAGCCGCGGGACAGCGGATAACTATGGCTACACCTTC | CASRGTADNYGYTF
TRBJ1-3 | TRBV3-1/TRBV3-2 | TRBD1 | NA | TGTGCCAGCAGCCCGTCGGGACAGATCACTGGAAACACCATATATTTT | CASSPSGQITGNTIYF
TRBJ2-2 | TRBV7-8 | NA | NA | TGTGCCAGCAGCCCCGGGGGTCTAGCGAACACCGGGGAGCTGTTTTTT | CASSPGGLANTGELFF
TRBJ2-7 | TRBV7-2 | TRBD2 | NA | TGTGCCAGCAGCCCCGATGGGTCTAGCGGGACTTACTACGAGCAGTACTTC | CASSPDGSSGTYYEQYF
TRBJ2-1 | TRBV7-2 | NA | NA | TGTGCCAGCAGCTTAGAACTTGCGGTCCGGTCGGTTGAGCAGTTCTTC | CASSLELAVRSVEQFF
TRBJ1-2 | TRBV2 | TRBD1 | NA | TGTGCCAGCAGTGCCCAACAGGGGGCAACTGGCTACACCTTC | CASSAQQGATGYTF